This note documents a single T cell receptor (beta chain) sequence. It was with a sample-barcoded 5' primer and a J-beta primer mix that a second PCR of roughly 6 to 11 cycles was run. A single record per CDR3 protein comes from TCRdb applying MiXCR to the 5' RACE reads. The data contain 600,000 or so distinct CDR3 sequences, under 30% of them singletons. This sample is part of a study of blood T cells in healthy people across ages. CDR3 length: 16 residues. Germline assignment: CDR1 PRHDT and CDR2 FYEKMQ (reference sequence). This TCR was sampled from a woman older than 75 in good health. The sequenced sample was blood. V gene TRBV13 combines with J gene TRBJ2-5; D is possibly TRBD1 (5 bases). The end of the DNA is better explained by TRBJ2-7, so the J call may be wrong. CDR3 coding DNA: TGTGCCAGCAGCTTAGGCATAGGGGAAATGGGCTACGAGCAGTACTTC. It encodes CASSLGIGEMGYEQYF.